This TCR beta chain was captured by sequencing in a study of monozygotic twins with inflammatory bowel disease. The CDR3 extends over 15 amino acids. Germline loops: CDR1 SGHVS, CDR2 FQNEAQ. Reanalyzing the 5' RACE reads, TCRdb keeps one entry per CDR3 protein, without DNA. Recorded for this sample: about 300,000 distinct CDR3 sequences. Sequencing was carried out using blood. The TCR sequence derives from a human donor with ulcerative colitis or Crohn's disease, or a healthy co-twin of an affected twin (not recorded which). The chain joins TRBV7-8 to TRBJ2-5; TCRdb lists TRBD2, though no DNA is available to test this call. CDR3 region: CASSSWTSGEETQYF.